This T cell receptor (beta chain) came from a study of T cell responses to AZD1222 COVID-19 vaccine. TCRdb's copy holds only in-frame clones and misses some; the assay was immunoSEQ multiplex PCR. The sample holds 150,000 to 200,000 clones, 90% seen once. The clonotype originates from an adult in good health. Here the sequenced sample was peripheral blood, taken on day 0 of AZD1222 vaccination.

The CDR3 spells CASSPKRGLAGVSYEQYF. CDR3 DNA: TGTGCCAGCAGCCCAAAACGGGGACTAGCGGGGGTCTCCTACGAGCAGTACTTC. The chain links TRBV7-2 to TRBJ2-7; 14 bases are shared with TRBD2. CDR1 and CDR2 (germline): SGHTA, FQGNSA. This CDR3 is built from 18 residues. With V trimmed by 5 bases and J by 0 bases, 9 bases remained unmatched. Combining the CDR3 with reference TRBV7-2 and TRBJ2-7 gives the whole variable domain GAGVSQSPSNKVTEKGKDVELRCDPISGHTALYWYRQSLGQGLEFLIYFQGNSAPDKSGLPSDRFSAERTGGSVSTLTIQRTQQEDSAVYLCASSPKRGLAGVSYEQYFGPGTRLTVT.